The T cell receptor (beta chain) under discussion was sequenced for a study of cytomegalovirus exposure and HLA in healthy donors. This clone has a single count. Its target is not known. General study results and limits: Several V segments, TRBV6-2 and TRBV6-3 among them, could not be told apart and were dropped. Earlier results showed most TCR beta V segments being productive about 87% or about 30% of the time. Presence/absence analyses rested on an assumption that sequencing depth was roughly uniform across donors.

Germline V gene lookup returns CDR1 GTSNPN and CDR2 SVGIG (reference sequence). The CDR3 runs 12 residues. Trimming removed 3 bases from V and 4 bases from J, with 8 bases in between. 60 Vbeta and 13 Jbeta primers were used in PCR. The repertoire was sequenced with immunoSEQ multiplex PCR; TCRdb's copy has only in-frame clones and lacks some. In the table there are 63,000 or so clones, approximately 74% of which are singletons. The rearrangement joins TRBV30 to TRBJ2-3, with D unclear. Sequences were obtained from PBMCs. The clonotype comes from a woman aged 30 to 39 in good health and CMV-seropositive. This CDR3 is CAWSRVPDTQYF. For the CDR3, the DNA is TGTGCCTGGAGCCGGGTGCCAGATACGCAGTATTTT. Filled out from reference TRBV30 and TRBJ2-3, the complete variable domain reads SQTIHQWPATLVQPVGSPLSLECTVEGTSNPNLYWYRQAAGRGLQLLFYSVGIGQISSEVPQNLSASRPQDRQFILSSKKLLLSDSGFYLCAWSRVPDTQYFGPGTRLTVL.